This TCR beta chain came from a study of Graves' ophthalmopathy and Graves' hyperthyroidism. General observations from the study: For predicting ophthalmopathy progression, the model had 70.59% sensitivity and roughly 77% specificity.

Comments on this clonotype: Antigen specificity is unknown.

The junction had 13 bases not matched to a gene; V was cut back by 4 bases and J by 3 bases. The CDR3 totals 18 residues. Germline lookup yields CDR1 SGHRS and CDR2 YFSETQ. Hyperthyroidism patients had new diagnoses, durations under 2 months, and ages of 18 to 65. Isolation of PBMCs was performed using about 9 ml of fresh peripheral blood. The authors amplified TCR beta CDR3 regions from RNA transcripts. HTBI-primed first-round RT-PCR preceded second-round multiplex PCR. TCRdb reprocessed the multiplex PCR reads via MiXCR and lists one record per CDR3 protein. The sample carries about 370,000 distinct CDR3 sequences, about a sixth recorded once.

The gene calls are TRBV5-1 and TRBJ2-7; the match to TRBD2 covers 13 bases. Material for sequencing was peripheral blood. The receptor was derived from an adult woman with stable Graves' hyperthyroidism. This CDR3 is CASSPTWTSGSVGYEQYF. For the CDR3, the DNA is TGCGCCAGCAGCCCGACCTGGACTAGCGGGAGCGTAGGCTACGAGCAGTACTTC. The full variable domain, its missing parts supplied by reference TRBV5-1 and TRBJ2-7, is KAGVTQTPRYLIKTRGQQVTLSCSPISGHRSVSWYQQTPGQGLQFLFEYFSETQRNKGNFPGRFSGRQFSNSRSEMNVSTLELGDSALYLCASSPTWTSGSVGYEQYFGPGTRLTVT.